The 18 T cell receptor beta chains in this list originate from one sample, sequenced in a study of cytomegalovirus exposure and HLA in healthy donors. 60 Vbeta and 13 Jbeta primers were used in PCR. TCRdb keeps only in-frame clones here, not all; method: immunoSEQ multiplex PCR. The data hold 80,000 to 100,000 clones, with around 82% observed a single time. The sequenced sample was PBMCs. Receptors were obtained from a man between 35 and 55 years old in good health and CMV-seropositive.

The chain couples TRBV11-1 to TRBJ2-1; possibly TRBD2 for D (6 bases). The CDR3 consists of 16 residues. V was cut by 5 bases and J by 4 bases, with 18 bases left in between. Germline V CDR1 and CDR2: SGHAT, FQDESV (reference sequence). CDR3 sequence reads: CASSLERRAGYNEQFF. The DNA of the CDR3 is TGTGCCAGCAGCCTCGAGAGGAGGGCGGGATACAATGAGCAGTTCTTC.

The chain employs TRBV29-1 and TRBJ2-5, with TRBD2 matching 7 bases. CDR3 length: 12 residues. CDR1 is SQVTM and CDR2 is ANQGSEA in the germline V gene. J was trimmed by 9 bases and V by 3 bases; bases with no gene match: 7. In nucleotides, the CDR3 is TGCAGCGTTGATACCGGGGGAGGGTCCCAGTACTTC. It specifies CSVDTGGGSQYF.

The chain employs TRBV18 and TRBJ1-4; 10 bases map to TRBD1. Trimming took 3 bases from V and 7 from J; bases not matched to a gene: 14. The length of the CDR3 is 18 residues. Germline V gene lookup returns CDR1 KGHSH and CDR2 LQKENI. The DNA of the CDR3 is TGTGCCAGCTCACCGTCTCCGGGACAGGGGCGAAAAGGTGAAAAACTGTTTTTT. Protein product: CASSPSPGQGRKGEKLFF.

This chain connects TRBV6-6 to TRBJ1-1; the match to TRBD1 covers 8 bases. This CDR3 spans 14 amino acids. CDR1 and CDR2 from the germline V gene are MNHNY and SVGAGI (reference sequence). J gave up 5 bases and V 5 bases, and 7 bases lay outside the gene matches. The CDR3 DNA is TGTGCCAGCAGTGACGGACAGGGTTTAACTGAAGCTTTCTTT. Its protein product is CASSDGQGLTEAFF.

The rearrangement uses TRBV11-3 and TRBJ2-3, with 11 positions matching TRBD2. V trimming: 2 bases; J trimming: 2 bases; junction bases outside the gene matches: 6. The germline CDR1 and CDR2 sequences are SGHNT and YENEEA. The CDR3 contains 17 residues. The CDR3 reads CASSLLAGGSSTDTQYF. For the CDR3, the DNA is TGTGCCAGCAGCTTACTAGCGGGAGGTTCCTCCACAGATACGCAGTATTTT.

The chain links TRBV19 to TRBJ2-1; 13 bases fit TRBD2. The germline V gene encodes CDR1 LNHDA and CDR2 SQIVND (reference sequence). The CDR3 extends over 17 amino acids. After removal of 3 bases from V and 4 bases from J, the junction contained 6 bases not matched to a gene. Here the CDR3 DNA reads TGTGCCAGTAGTATTCGGACTAGCGGGGGACAATACAATGAGCAGTTCTTC. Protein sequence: CASSIRTSGGQYNEQFF.

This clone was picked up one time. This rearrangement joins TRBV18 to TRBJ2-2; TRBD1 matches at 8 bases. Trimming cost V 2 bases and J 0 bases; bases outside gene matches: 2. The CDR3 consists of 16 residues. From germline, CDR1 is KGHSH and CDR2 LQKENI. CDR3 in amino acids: CASSPSQGANTGELFF. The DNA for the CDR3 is TGTGCCAGCTCACCATCACAGGGGGCGAACACCGGGGAGCTGTTTTTT. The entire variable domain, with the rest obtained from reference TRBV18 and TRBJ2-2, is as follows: NAGVMQNPRHLVRRRGQEARLRCSPMKGHSHVYWYRQLPEEGLKFMVYLQKENIIDESGMPKERFSAEFPKEGPSILRIQQVVRGDSAAYFCASSPSQGANTGELFFGEGSRLTVL.

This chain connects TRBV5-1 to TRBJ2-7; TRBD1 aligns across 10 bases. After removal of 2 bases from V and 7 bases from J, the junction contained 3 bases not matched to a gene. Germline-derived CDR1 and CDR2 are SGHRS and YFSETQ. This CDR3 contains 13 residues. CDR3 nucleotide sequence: TGCGCCAGCAGCTTTGGGACAGGGGAAGAGCAGTACTTC. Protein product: CASSFGTGEEQYF.

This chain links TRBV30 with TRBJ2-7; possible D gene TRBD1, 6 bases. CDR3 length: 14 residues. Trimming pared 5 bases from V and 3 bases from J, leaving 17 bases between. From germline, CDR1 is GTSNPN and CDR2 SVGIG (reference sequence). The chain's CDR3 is CAWAPLDSLYEQYF. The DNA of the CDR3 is TGTGCCTGGGCCCCCCTGGACAGCCTCTACGAGCAGTACTTC.

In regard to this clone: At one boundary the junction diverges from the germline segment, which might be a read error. The chain's CDR3 is CSSSPHLGTVLTNEKLFF. CDR3 nucleotides: TGTTCCAGCAGCCCCCATTTGGGGACAGTTCTAACTAATGAAAAACTGTTTTTT. J is TRBJ1-4 and V is TRBV7-9; 7 bases are a match to TRBD1. CDR3 length: 18 residues. The V gene's germline CDR1 is SEHNR and CDR2 FQNEAQ (reference sequence).

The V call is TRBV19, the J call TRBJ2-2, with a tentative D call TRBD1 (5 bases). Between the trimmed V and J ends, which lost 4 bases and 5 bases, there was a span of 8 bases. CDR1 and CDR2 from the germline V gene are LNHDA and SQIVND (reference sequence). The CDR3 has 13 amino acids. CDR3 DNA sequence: TGTGCCAGTAGTACTCAGGGAACCGGGGAGCTGTTTTTT. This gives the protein CASSTQGTGELFF.

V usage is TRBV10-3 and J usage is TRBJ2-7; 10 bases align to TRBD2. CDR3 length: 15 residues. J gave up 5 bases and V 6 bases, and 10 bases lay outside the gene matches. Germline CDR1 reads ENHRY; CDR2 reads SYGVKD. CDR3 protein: CAIRTLAGSSNEQYF. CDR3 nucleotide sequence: TGTGCCATCAGAACACTAGCGGGAAGTAGCAACGAGCAGTACTTC.

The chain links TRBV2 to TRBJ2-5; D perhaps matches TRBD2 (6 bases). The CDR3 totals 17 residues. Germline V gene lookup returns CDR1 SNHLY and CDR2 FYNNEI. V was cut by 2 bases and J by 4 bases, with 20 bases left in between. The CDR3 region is CASSETPGLATRETQYF. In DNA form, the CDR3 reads TGTGCCAGCAGTGAAACCCCCGGGCTAGCGACCCGAGAGACCCAGTACTTC. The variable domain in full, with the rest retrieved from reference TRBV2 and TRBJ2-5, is EPEVTQTPSHQVTQMGQEVILRCVPISNHLYFYWYRQILGQKVEFLVSFYNNEISEKSEIFDDQFSVERPDGSNFTLKIRSTKLEDSAMYFCASSETPGLATRETQYFGPGTRLLVL.

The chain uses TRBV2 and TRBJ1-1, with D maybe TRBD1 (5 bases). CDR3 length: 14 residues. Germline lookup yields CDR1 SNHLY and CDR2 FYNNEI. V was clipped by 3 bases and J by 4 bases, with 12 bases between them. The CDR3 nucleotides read TGTGCCAGCAGTGAGGGCATGGGGGGCACTGAAGCTTTCTTT. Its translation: CASSEGMGGTEAFF.

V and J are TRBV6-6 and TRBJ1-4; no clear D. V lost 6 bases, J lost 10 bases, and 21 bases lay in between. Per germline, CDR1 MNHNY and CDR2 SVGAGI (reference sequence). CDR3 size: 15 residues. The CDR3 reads CASRIRGTADGKLFF. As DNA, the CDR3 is TGTGCCAGCAGAATCCGGGGAACAGCTGATGGAAAACTGTTTTTT.

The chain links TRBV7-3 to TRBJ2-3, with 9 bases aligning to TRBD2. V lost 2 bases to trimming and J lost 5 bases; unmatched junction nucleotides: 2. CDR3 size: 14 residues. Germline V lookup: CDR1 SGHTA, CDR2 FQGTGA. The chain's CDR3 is CASSLGGGEDTQYF. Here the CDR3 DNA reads TGTGCCAGCAGCTTAGGCGGGGGGGAAGATACGCAGTATTTT.

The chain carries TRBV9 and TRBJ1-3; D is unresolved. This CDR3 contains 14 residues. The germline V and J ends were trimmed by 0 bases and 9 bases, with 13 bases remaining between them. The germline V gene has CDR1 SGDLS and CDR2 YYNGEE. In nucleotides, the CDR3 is TGTGCCAGCAGCGTAGGGGCAGCCAGCGGCACCATATATTTT. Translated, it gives CASSVGAASGTIYF.

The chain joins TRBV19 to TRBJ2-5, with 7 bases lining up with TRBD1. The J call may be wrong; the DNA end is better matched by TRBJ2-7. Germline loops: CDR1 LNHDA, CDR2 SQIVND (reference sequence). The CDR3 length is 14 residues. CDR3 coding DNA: TGTGCCAGTAGTAGACTGGGACAGTCCTACGAGCAGTACTTC. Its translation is CASSRLGQSYEQYF.